These 7 T cell receptor beta chains were all obtained from the same sample, sequenced in a study of shared clonotypes between healthy human individuals. Clones were read by immunoSEQ multiplex PCR, and TCRdb kept only the in-frame ones, dropping some. Counted here are about 2.4 million clones, roughly 93% occurring once; the ten biggest clones make up approximately 0.35%. Sequencing input: naive CD4+ T cells from PBMCs. Regarding subset: CD45RA+ positively selected. Receptors originate from a young man in good health. Some clones in this sample may be carry-over from other donors' samples.

This CDR3 is CASSLQTTSGGEDTQYF. The CDR3 DNA follows: TGCGCCAGCAGCTTGCAAACAACTAGCGGGGGGGAAGATACGCAGTATTTT. V and J are TRBV5-1 and TRBJ2-3; the match to TRBD2 covers 13 bases. The CDR3 spans 17 residues. Germline lookup yields CDR1 SGHRS and CDR2 YFSETQ. Trimming at V came to 1 base and at J to 5 bases, leaving 7 bases not matched to a gene.

The rearrangement uses TRBV5-6 and TRBJ1-6, with TRBD1 as a possible D gene (5 bases). CDR3 length: 15 amino acids. V shed 0 bases and J shed 7 bases, with 11 bases lying between them. The V gene's germline CDR1 is SGHDT and CDR2 YYEEEE. CDR3 residues: CASSLVQALNSPLHF. The CDR3 DNA is TGTGCCAGCAGCTTGGTACAGGCGTTAAATTCACCCCTCCACTTT.

The chain employs TRBV4-3 and TRBJ2-5, with 7 bases matching TRBD2. Trimming took 4 bases from V and 5 from J; bases not matched to a gene: 7. Germline loops: CDR1 LGHNA, CDR2 YSLEER. The CDR3 is made up of 14 amino acids. The CDR3 reads CASSPGLGGETQYF. The CDR3 DNA reads as TGCGCCAGCAGCCCAGGACTCGGGGGGGAGACCCAGTACTTC.

The CDR3 coding sequence is TGCGCCAGCAGCCAAGACCCCCACAGGGGGTCTATGGAGCAGTACTTC. It encodes CASSQDPHRGSMEQYF. The V call is TRBV4-1, the J call TRBJ2-7; 8 bases agree with TRBD1. The CDR3 extends over 16 amino acids. V was clipped by 0 bases and J by 7 bases; unmatched bases: 11. The germline V gene encodes CDR1 MGHRA and CDR2 YSYEKL.

The chain combines TRBV7-3 with TRBJ2-1; 11 bases are shared with TRBD2. V lost 0 bases, J lost 7 bases, and 11 bases stayed unmatched. This CDR3 has 18 residues. Germline V gene lookup returns CDR1 SGHTA and CDR2 FQGTGA. CDR3 sequence reads: CASSLTRMTSGIVNEQFF. The CDR3 nucleotides are TGTGCCAGCAGCTTAACGCGGATGACTAGCGGGATAGTGAATGAGCAGTTCTTC.

About this clone: This same CDR3 is encoded by further DNA sequences in the sample. This chain joins TRBV11-3 and TRBJ2-1, with 9 positions matching TRBD2. Unmatched junction bases numbered 7, after V lost 0 bases and J lost 10 bases. This CDR3 has 15 amino acids. Germline assignment: CDR1 SGHNT and CDR2 YENEEA. CDR3 sequence (DNA): TGTGCCAGCAGCTTAGAAGGCGGGAGGGCCGGGGAGCAGTTCTTC. Translating it yields CASSLEGGRAGEQFF.

There are a few counts of this clone. The CDR3 DNA reads as TGCGCCAGCAGCCAAGACTTCAGACAGGGAGGGAACACTGAAGCTTTCTTT. Translating it yields CASSQDFRQGGNTEAFF. The chain recombines TRBV4-1 with TRBJ1-1, with TRBD1 matching 7 bases. The CDR3 consists of 17 residues. Trimming removed 0 bases from V and 1 base from J; junction bases left unmatched: 8. Germline V gives CDR1 MGHRA, CDR2 YSYEKL.